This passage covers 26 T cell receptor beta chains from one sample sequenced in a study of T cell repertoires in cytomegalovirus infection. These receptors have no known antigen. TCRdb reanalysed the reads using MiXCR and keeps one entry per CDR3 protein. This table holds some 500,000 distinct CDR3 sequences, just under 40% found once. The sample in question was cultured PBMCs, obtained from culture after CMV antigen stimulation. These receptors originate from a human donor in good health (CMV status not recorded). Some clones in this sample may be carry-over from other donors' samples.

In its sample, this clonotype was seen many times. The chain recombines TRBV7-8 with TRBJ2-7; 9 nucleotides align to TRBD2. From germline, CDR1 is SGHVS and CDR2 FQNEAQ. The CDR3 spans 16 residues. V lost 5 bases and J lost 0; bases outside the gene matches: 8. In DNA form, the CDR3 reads TGTGCCAGCAGCGGTGGCCTAGCGGGAAGCTCCTACGAGCAGTACTTC. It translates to CASSGGLAGSSYEQYF.

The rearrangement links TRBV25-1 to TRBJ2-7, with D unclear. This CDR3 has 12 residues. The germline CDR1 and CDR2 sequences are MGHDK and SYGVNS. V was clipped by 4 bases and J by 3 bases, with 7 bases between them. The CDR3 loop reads CASSGIRYEQYF. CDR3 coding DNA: TGTGCCAGCAGTGGCATCCGCTACGAGCAGTACTTC.

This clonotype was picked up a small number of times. CDR3 nucleotide sequence: TGTGCCAGCAGTTTAGATATTGGGACAGGCGGTCTCGACACCATATATTTT. It codes for CASSLDIGTGGLDTIYF. V is TRBV12-3 or TRBV12-4 and J is TRBJ1-3; TRBD1 matches at 8 bases. The V and J ends lost 1 base and 8 bases, in that order; junction bases with no gene match: 13. The CDR3 extends over 17 amino acids.

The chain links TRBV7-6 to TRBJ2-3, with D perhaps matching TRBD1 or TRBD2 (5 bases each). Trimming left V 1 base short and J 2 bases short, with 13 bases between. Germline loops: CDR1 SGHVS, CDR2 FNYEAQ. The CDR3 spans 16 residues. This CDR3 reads CASSLEGRPITDTQYF. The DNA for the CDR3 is TGTGCCAGCAGCTTAGAGGGACGACCGATCACAGATACGCAGTATTTT. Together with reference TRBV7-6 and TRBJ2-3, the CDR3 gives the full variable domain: GAGVSQSPRYKVTKRGQDVALRCDPISGHVSLYWYRQALGQGPEFLTYFNYEAQQDKSGLPNDRFSAERPEGSISTLTIQRTEQRDSAMYRCASSLEGRPITDTQYFGPGTRLTVL.

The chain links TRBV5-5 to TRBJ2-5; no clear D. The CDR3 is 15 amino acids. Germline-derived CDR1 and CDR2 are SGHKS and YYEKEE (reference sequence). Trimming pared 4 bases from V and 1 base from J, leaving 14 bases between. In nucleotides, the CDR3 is TGTGCCAGCAGCCGCTATGGGGTGCCCCAAGAGACCCAGTACTTC. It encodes CASSRYGVPQETQYF.

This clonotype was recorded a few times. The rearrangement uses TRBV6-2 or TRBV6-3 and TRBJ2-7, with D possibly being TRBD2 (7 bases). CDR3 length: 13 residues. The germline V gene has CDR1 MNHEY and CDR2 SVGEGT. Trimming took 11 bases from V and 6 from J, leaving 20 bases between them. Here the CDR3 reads CACTGTGGLEQYF. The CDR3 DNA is TGTGCCTGCACCGGGACGGGGGGCCTCGAGCAGTACTTC.

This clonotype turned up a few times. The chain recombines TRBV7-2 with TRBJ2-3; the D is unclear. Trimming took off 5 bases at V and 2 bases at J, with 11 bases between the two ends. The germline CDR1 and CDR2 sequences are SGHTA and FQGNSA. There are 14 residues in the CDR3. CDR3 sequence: CASSRAAHTDTQYF. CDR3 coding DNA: TGTGCCAGCAGCCGCGCCGCGCACACAGATACGCAGTATTTT. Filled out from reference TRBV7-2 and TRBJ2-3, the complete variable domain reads GAGVSQSPSNKVTEKGKDVELRCDPISGHTALYWYRQSLGQGLEFLIYFQGNSAPDKSGLPSDRFSAERTGGSVSTLTIQRTQQEDSAVYLCASSRAAHTDTQYFGPGTRLTVL.

In DNA, the CDR3 is TGCAGTGCAAAACTAAAGAACACTGAAGCTTTCTTT. Amino acids: CSAKLKNTEAFF. The chain links TRBV20-1 to TRBJ1-1; D unclear. Germline CDR1 reads DFQATT; CDR2 reads SNEGSKA (reference sequence). The CDR3 contains 12 residues. V was trimmed by 6 bases and J by 1 base, leaving 9 bases between them.

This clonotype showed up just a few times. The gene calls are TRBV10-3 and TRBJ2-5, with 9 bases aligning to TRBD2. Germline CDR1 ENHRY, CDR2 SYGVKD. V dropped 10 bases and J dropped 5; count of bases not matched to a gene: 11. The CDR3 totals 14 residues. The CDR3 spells CASREGSGSETQYF. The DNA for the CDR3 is TGTGCCAGCAGGGAAGGTAGCGGGAGTGAGACCCAGTACTTC.

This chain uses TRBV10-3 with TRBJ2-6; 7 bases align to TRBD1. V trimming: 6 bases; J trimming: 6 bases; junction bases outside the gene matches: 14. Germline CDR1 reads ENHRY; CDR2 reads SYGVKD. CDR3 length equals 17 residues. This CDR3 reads CAISPTQGTPVANVLTF. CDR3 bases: TGTGCCATCAGCCCTACACAGGGGACCCCCGTGGCCAACGTCCTGACTTTC.

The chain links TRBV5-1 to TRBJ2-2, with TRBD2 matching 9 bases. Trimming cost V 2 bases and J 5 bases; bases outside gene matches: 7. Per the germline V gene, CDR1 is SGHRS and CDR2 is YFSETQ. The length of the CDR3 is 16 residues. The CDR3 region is CASSFLFSGRTGELFF. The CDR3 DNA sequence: TGCGCCAGCAGCTTCCTGTTTAGCGGGAGAACCGGGGAGCTGTTTTTT.

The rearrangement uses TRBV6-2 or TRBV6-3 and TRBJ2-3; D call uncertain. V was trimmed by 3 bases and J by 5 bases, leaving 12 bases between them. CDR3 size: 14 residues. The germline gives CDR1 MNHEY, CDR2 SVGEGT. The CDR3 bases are TGTGCCAGCAGTTATAGGTCCCGGTTAGATACGCAGTATTTT. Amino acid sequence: CASSYRSRLDTQYF.

The CDR3 DNA follows: TGTGCCAGCATTAGGGGGACATACCTCTACGAGCAGTACTTC. Translation: CASIRGTYLYEQYF. The chain joins TRBV6-1 to TRBJ2-7, with D possibly matching TRBD1 (6 bases). The CDR3 loop spans 14 amino acids. V dropped 7 bases and J dropped 3 bases, with 16 bases sitting between them. Germline assignment: CDR1 MNHNS and CDR2 SASEGT.

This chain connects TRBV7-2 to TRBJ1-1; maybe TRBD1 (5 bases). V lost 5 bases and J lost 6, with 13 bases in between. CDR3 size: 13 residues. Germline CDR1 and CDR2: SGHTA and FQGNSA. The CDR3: CASSRSGLAEAFF. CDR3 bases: TGTGCCAGCAGCCGTTCAGGGCTGGCTGAAGCTTTCTTT. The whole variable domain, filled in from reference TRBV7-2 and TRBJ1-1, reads GAGVSQSPSNKVTEKGKDVELRCDPISGHTALYWYRQSLGQGLEFLIYFQGNSAPDKSGLPSDRFSAERTGGSVSTLTIQRTQQEDSAVYLCASSRSGLAEAFFGQGTRLTVV.

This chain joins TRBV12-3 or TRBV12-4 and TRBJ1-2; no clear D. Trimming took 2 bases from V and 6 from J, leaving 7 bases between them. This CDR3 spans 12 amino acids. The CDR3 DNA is TGTGCCAGCAGTTTATGGACGGATGGCTACACCTTC. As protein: CASSLWTDGYTF.

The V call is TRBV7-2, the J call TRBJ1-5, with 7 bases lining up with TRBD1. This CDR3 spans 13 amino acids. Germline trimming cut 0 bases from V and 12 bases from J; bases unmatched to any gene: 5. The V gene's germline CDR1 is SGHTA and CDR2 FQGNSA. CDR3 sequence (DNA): TGTGCCAGCAGCTTAGCGGAGGGGGCTGGCCAGCATTTT. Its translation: CASSLAEGAGQHF.

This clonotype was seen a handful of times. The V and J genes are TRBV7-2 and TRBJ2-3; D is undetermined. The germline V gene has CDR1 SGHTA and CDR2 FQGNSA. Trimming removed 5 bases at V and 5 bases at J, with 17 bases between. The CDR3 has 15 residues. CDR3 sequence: CASSPPSRQVDTQYF. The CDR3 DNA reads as TGTGCCAGCAGCCCCCCCAGCCGTCAGGTAGATACGCAGTATTTT.

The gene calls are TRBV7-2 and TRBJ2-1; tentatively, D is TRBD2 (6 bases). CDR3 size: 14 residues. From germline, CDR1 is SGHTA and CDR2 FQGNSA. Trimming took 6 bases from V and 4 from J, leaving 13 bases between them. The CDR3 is CASRFSGTYNEQFF. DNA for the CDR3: TGTGCCAGCAGATTTAGCGGAACTTACAATGAGCAGTTCTTC.

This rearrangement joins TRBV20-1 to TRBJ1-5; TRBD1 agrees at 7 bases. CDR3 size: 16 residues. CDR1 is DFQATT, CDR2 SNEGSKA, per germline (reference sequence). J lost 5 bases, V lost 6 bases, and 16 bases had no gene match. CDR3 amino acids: CSALSPAGGADQPQHF. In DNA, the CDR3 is TGCAGTGCCTTATCCCCGGCAGGGGGGGCCGATCAGCCCCAGCATTTT.

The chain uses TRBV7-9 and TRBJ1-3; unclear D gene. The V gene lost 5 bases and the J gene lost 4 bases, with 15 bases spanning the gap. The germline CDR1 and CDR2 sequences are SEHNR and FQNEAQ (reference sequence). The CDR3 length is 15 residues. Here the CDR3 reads CASSPRTTAGNTIYF. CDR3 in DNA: TGTGCCAGCAGCCCCCGGACCACAGCCGGAAACACCATATATTTT. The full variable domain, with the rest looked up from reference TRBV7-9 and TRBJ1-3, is DTGVSQNPRHKITKRGQNVTFRCDPISEHNRLYWYRQTLGQGPEFLTYFQNEAQLEKSRLLSDRFSAERPKGSFSTLEIQRTEQGDSAMYLCASSPRTTAGNTIYFGEGSWLTVV.

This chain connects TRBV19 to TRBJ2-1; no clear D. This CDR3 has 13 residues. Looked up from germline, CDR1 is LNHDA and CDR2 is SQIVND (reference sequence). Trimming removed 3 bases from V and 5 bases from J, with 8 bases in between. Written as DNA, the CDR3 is TGTGCCAGTAGTATGAGGTGGGACAATGAGCAGTTCTTC. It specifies CASSMRWDNEQFF.

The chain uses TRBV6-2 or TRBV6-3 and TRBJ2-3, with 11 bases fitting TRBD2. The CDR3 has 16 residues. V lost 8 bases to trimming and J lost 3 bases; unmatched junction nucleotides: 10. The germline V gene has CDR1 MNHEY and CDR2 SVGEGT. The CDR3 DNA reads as TGTGCCAGCGTGACTAAGACTAGCGGGGCGACAGATACGCAGTATTTT. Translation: CASVTKTSGATDTQYF.

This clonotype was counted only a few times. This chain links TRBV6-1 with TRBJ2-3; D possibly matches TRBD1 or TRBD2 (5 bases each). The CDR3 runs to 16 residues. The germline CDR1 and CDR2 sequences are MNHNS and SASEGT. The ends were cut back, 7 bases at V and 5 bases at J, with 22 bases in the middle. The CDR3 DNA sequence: TGTGCCAGCACCGAAAGGCCCGGGGCGTTCAAAGATACGCAGTATTTT. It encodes CASTERPGAFKDTQYF.

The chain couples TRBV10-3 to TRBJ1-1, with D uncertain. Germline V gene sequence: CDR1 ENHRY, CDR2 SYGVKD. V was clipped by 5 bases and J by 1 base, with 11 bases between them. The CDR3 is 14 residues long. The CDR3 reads CAISPGPGNTEAFF. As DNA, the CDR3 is TGTGCCATCAGTCCCGGTCCCGGGAACACTGAAGCTTTCTTT.

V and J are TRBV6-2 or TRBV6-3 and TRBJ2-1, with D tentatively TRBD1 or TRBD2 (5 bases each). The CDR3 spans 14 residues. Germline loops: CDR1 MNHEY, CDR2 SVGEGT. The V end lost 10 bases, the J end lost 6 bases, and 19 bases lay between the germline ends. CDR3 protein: CATRGQGSPNEQFF. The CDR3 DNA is TGTGCCACCCGAGGGCAGGGTTCGCCCAATGAGCAGTTCTTC.

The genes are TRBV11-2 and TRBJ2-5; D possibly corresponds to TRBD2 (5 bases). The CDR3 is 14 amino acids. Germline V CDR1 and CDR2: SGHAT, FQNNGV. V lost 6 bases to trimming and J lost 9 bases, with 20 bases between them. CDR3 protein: CASSLTSRGSAQYF. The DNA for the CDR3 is TGTGCCAGCAGTCTAACATCCCGCGGGTCGGCCCAGTACTTC.